This T cell receptor beta chain is from a study of identical twins. Study-level findings and limits: Cord blood's abundant beta clonotypes had fewer insertions, unlike memory repertoires. Modelling approaches yielded underestimates of out-of-frame TCR alpha sharing between monozygotic twins. Researchers caution that invariant MAIT and iNKT cells could partly confound zero-insertion analyses.

Each CDR3 protein is one row after TCRdb ran MiXCR on the 5' RACE reads. The sample has hundreds of thousands of distinct CDR3 sequences, 5.5% to 6.5% seen once. There were only healthy Caucasians among the donors. In regard to this clonotype: Its antigen remains unidentified.

The CDR3 sequence is 13 residues long. CDR1 is LGHNA and CDR2 is YSLEER in the germline V gene. The V and J ends lost 3 bases and 5 bases respectively, with 11 bases between them. The chain combines TRBV4-3 with TRBJ2-7; D unresolved. This clonotype was sampled from a man in his late teens or twenties in good health. The sequenced sample consisted of naive T cells sorted from blood. In DNA, the CDR3 is TGCGCCAGCAGCCATGCTAGGTCGGACGAGCAGTACTTC. This sequence encodes CASSHARSDEQYF.